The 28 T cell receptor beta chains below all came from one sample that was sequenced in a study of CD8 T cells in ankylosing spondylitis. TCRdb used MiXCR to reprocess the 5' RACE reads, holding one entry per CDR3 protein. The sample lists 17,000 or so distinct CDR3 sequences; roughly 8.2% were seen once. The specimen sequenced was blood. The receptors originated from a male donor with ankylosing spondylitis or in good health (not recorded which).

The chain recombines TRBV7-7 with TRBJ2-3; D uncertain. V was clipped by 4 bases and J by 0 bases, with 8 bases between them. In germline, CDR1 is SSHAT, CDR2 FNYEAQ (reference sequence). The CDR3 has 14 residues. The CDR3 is CASSSGRSTDTQYF. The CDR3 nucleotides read TGTGCCAGCAGCTCCGGACGGAGCACAGATACGCAGTATTTT.

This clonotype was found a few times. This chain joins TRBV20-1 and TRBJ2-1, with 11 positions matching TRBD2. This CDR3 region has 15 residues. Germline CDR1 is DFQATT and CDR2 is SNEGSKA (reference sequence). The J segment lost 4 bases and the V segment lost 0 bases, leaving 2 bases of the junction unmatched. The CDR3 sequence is CSARDSGRAYNEQFF. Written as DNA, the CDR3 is TGCAGTGCTAGAGATAGCGGGAGGGCGTACAATGAGCAGTTCTTC.

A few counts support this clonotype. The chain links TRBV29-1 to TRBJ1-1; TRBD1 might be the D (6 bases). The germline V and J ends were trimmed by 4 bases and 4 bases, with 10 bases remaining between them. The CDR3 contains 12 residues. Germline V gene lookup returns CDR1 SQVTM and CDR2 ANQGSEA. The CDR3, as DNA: TGCAGCGTTGTTGGAGGGGGCACTGAAGCTTTCTTT. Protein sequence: CSVVGGGTEAFF.

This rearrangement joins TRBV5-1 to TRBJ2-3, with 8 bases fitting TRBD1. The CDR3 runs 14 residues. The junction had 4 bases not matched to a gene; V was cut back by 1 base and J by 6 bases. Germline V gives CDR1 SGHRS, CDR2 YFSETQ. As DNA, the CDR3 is TGCGCCAGCAGCTTGAGGACAGGGCAGGATACGCAGTATTTT. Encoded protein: CASSLRTGQDTQYF.

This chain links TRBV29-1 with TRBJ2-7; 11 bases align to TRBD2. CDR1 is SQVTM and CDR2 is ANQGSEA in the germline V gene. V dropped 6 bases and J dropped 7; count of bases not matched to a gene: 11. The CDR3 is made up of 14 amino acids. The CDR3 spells CSVDGLAGWGEQYF. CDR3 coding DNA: TGCAGCGTAGACGGACTAGCGGGCTGGGGGGAGCAGTACTTC.

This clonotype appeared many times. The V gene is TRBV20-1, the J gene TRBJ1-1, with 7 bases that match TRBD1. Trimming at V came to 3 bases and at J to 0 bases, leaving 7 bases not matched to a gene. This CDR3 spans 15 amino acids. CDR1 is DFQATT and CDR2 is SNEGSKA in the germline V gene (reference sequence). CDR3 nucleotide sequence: TGCAGTGCTAGTTCCGGACAGGAGCTGAACACTGAAGCTTTCTTT. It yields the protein CSASSGQELNTEAFF.

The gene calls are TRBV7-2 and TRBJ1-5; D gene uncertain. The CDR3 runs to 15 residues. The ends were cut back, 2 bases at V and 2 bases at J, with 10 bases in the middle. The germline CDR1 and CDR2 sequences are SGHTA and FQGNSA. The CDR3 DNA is TGTGCCAGCAGCTTAATTGGTTCTGGCAATCAGCCCCAGCATTTT. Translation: CASSLIGSGNQPQHF.

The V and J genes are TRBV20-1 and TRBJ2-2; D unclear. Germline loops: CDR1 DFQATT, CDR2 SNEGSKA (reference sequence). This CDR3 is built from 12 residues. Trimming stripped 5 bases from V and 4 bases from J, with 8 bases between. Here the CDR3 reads CSASASTGELFF. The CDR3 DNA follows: TGCAGTGCTTCAGCGAGCACCGGGGAGCTGTTTTTT.

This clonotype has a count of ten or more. The CDR3: CASADEPKQAFF. The CDR3 nucleotides are TGTGCCAGCGCGGACGAACCTAAGCAAGCTTTCTTT. The V and J genes are TRBV2 and TRBJ1-1; D gene unclear. Germline V gives CDR1 SNHLY, CDR2 FYNNEI. The CDR3 length is 12 residues. Trimming removed 8 bases from V and 9 bases from J, with 16 bases in between. Supplemented by reference TRBV2 and TRBJ1-1, the full variable domain reads EPEVTQTPSHQVTQMGQEVILRCVPISNHLYFYWYRQILGQKVEFLVSFYNNEISEKSEIFDDQFSVERPDGSNFTLKIRSTKLEDSAMYFCASADEPKQAFFGQGTRLTVV.

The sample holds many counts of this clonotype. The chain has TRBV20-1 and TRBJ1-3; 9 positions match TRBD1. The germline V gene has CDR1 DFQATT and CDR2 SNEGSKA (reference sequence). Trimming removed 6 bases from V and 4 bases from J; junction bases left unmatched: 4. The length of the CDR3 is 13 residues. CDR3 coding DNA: TGCAGTGCCAAGGGACAGGGAGGAAACACCATATATTTT. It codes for CSAKGQGGNTIYF.

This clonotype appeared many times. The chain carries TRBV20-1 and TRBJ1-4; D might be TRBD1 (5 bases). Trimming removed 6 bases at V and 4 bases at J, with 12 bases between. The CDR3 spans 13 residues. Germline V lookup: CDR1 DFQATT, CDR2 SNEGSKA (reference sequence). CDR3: CSAPTGGNEKLFF. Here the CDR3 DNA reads TGCAGTGCGCCCACAGGTGGTAATGAAAAACTGTTTTTT.

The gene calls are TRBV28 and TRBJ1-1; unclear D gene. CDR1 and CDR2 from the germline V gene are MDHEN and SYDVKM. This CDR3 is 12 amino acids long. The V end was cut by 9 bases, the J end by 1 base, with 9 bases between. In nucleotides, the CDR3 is TGTGCCAGTAGAGTCCCGAACACTGAAGCTTTCTTT. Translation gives CASRVPNTEAFF.

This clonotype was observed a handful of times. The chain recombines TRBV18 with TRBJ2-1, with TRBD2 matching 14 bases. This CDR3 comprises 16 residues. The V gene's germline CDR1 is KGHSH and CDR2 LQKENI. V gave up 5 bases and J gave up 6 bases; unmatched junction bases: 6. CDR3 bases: TGTGCCAGCTCATGGGGGACTAGCGGGGGAATCAATGAGCAGTTCTTC. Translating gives CASSWGTSGGINEQFF.

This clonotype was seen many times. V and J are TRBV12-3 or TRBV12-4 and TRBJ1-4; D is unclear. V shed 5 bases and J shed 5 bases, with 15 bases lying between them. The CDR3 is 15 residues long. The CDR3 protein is CASSPSRPGNEKLFF. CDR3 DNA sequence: TGTGCCAGCAGTCCCAGCAGACCGGGAAATGAAAAACTGTTTTTT.

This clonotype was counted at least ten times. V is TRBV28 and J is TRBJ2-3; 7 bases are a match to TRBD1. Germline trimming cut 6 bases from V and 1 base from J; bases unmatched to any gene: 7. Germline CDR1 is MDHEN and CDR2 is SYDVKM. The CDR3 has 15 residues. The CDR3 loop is CASRLAGTGTDTQYF. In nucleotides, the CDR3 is TGTGCCAGCAGGCTGGCCGGGACAGGCACAGATACGCAGTATTTT.

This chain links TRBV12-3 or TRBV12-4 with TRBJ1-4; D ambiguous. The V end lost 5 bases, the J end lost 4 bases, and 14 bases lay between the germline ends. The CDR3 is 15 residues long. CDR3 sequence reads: CASSPTGRDNEKLFF. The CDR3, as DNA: TGTGCCAGCAGTCCTACCGGACGGGATAATGAAAAACTGTTTTTT.

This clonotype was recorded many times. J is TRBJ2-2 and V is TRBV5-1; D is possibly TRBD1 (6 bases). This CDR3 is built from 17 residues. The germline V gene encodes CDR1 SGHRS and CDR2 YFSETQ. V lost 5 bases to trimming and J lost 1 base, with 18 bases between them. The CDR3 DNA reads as TGCGCCAGCAGAACGGGGCCAGGGGTCGGGAACACCGGGGAGCTGTTTTTT. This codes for CASRTGPGVGNTGELFF.

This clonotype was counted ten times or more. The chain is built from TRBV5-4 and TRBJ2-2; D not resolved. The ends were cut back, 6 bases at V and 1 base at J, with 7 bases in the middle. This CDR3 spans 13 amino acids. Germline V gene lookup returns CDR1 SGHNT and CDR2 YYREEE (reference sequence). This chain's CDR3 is CASMRMNTGELFF. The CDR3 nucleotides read TGTGCCAGCATGAGGATGAACACCGGGGAGCTGTTTTTT.

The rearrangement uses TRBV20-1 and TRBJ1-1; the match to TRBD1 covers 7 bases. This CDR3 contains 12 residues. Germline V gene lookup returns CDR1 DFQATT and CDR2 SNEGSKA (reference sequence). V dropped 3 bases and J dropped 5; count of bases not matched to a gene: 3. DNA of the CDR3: TGCAGTGCTAGGTACAGGGGTACTGAAGCTTTCTTT. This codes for CSARYRGTEAFF.

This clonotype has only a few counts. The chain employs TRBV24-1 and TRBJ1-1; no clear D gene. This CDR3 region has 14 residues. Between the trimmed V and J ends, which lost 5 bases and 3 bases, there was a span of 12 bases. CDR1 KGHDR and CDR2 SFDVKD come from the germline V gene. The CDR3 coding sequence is TGTGCCACCAGTGTTGGAGGGTCCTACACTGAAGCTTTCTTT. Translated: CATSVGGSYTEAFF.

CDR3 amino acids: CASSLGLGVYTGELFF. The CDR3, as DNA: TGCGCCAGCAGCTTGGGACTAGGGGTGTACACCGGGGAGCTGTTTTTT. The gene calls are TRBV5-1 and TRBJ2-2, with D possibly TRBD2 on 6 matching bases. The CDR3 runs to 16 residues. Trimming took off 0 bases at V and 3 bases at J, with 12 bases between the two ends. The V gene's germline CDR1 is SGHRS and CDR2 YFSETQ.

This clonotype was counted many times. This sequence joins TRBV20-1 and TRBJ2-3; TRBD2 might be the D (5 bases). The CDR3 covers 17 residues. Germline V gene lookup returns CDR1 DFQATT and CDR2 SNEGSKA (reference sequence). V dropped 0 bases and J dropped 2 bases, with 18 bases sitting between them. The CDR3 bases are TGCAGTGCTAGAGATACATTTTGGGCTAGCTCCACAGATACGCAGTATTTT. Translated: CSARDTFWASSTDTQYF.

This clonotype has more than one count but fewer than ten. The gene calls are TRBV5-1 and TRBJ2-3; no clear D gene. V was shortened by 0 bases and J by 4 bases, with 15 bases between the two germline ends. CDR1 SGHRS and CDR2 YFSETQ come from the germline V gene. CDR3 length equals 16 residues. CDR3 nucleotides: TGCGCCAGCAGCTTGGAGGCCTCCCTACGGGCAGATACGCAGTATTTT. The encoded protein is CASSLEASLRADTQYF.

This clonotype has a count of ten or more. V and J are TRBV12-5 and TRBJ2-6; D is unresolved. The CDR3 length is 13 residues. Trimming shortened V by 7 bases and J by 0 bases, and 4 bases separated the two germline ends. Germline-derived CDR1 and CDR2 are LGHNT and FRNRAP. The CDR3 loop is CASASSGANVLTF. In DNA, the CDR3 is TGTGCTAGTGCCAGCTCTGGGGCCAACGTCCTGACTTTC. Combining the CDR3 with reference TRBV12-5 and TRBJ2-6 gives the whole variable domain DARVTQTPRHKVTEMGQEVTMRCQPILGHNTVFWYRQTMMQGLELLAYFRNRAPLDDSGMPKDRFSAEMPDATLATLKIQPSEPRDSAVYFCASASSGANVLTFGAGSRLTVL.

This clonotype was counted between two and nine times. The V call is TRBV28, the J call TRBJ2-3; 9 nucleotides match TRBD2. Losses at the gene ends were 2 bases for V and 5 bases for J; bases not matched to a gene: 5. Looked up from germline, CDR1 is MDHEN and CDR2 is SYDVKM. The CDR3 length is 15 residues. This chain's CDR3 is CASSLSGGFRDTQYF. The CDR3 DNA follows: TGTGCCAGCAGTTTAAGCGGGGGGTTCAGAGATACGCAGTATTTT.

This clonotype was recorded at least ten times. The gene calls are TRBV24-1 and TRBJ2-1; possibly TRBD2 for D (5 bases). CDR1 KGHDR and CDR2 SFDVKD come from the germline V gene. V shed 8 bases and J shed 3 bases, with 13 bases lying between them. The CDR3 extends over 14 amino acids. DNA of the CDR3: TGTGCCACCAAGGCGAGCGGAATCTACAATGAGCAGTTCTTC. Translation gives CATKASGIYNEQFF.

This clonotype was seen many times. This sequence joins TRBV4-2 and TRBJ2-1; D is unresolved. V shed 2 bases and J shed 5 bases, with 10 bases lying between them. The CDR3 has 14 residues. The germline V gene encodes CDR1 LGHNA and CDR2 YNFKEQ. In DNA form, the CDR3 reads TGTGCCAGCAGCCAATCCGGCATCAACAATGAGCAGTTCTTC. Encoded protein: CASSQSGINNEQFF.

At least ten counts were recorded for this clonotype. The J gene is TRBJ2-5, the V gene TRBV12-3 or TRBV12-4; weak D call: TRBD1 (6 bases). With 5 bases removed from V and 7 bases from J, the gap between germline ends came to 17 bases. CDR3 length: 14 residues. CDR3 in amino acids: CASSPRGTSGTQYF. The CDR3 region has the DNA TGTGCCAGCAGTCCAAGGGGGACATCGGGGACCCAGTACTTC.